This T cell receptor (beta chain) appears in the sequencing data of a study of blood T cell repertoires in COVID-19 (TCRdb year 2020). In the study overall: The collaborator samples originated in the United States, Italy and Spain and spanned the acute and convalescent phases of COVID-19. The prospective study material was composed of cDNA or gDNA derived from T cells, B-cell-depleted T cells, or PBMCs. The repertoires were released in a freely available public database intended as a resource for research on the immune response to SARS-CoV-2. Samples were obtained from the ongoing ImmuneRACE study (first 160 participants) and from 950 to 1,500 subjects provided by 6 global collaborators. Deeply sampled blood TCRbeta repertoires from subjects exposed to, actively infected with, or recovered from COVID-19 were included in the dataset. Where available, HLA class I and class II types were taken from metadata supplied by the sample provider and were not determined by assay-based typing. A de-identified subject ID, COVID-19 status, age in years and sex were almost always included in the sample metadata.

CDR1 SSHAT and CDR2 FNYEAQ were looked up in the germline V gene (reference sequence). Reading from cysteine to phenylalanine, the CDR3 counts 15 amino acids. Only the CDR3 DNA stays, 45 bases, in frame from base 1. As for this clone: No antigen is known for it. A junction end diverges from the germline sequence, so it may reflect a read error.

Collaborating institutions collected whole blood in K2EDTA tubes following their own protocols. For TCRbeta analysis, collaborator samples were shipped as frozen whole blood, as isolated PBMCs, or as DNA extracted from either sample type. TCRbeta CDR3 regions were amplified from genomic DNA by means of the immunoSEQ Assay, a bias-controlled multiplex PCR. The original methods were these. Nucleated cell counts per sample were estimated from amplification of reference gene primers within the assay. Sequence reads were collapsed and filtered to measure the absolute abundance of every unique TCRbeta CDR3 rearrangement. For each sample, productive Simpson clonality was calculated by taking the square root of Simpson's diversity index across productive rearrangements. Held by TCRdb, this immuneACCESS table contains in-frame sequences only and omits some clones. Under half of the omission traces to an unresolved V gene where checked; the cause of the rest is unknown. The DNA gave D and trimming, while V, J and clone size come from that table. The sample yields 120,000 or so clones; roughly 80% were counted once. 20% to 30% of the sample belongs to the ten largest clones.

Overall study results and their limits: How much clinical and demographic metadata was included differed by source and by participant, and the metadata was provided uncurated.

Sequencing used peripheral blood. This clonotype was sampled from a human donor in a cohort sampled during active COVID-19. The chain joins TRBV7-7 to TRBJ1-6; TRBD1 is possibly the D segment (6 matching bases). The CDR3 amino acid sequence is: CASSLGSRGQSPLHF. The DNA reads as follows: TGTGCTAGCAGCTTAGGGTCCAGGGGTCAATCACCCCTCCACTTT.